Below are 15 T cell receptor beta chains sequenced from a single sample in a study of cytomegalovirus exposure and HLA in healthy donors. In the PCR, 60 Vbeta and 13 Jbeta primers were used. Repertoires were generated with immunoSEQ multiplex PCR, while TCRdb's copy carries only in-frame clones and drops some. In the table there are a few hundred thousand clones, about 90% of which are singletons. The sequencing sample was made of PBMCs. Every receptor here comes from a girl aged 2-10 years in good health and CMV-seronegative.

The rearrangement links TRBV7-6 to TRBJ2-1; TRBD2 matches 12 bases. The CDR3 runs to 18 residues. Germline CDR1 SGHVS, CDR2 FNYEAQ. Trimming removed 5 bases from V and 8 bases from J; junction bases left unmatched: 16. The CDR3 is CASSQGGARLAGVHEQFF. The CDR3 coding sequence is TGTGCCAGCAGCCAGGGGGGGGCGCGACTAGCGGGAGTGCATGAGCAGTTCTTC.

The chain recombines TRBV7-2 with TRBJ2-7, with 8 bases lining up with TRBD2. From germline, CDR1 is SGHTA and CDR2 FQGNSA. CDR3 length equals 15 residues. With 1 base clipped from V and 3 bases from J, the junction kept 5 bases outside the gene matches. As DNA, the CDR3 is TGTGCCAGCAGCTTAGAAGCGGGAGACCGCTACGAGCAGTACTTC. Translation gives CASSLEAGDRYEQYF.

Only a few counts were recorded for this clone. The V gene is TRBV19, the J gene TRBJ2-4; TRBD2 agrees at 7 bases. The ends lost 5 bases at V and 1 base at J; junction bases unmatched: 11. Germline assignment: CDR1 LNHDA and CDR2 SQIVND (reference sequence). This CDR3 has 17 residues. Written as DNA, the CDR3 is TGTGCCAGTAGTTTCCCATGGGAGGGCAGGGCCAAAAACATTCAGTACTTC. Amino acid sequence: CASSFPWEGRAKNIQYF. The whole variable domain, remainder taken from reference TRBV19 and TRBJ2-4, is DGGITQSPKYLFRKEGQNVTLSCEQNLNHDAMYWYRQDPGQGLRLIYYSQIVNDFQKGDIAEGYSVSREKKESFPLTVTSAQKNPTAFYLCASSFPWEGRAKNIQYFGAGTRLSVL.

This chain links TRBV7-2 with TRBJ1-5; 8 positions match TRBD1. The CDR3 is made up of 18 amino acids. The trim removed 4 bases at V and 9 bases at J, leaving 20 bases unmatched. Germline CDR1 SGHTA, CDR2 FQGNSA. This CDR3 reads CASSSRGQGTFKWRPQHF. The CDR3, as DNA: TGTGCCAGCAGCTCGCGAGGACAGGGAACTTTCAAGTGGCGGCCCCAGCATTTT. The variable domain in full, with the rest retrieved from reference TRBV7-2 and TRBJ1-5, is GAGVSQSPSNKVTEKGKDVELRCDPISGHTALYWYRQSLGQGLEFLIYFQGNSAPDKSGLPSDRFSAERTGGSVSTLTIQRTQQEDSAVYLCASSSRGQGTFKWRPQHFGDGTRLSIL.

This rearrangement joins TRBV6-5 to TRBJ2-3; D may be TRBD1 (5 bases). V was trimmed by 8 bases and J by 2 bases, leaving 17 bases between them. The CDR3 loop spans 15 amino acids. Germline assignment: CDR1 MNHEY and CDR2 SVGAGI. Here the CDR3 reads CASGELDSYTDTQYF. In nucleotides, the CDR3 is TGTGCCAGCGGGGAATTAGACAGCTACACAGATACGCAGTATTTT.

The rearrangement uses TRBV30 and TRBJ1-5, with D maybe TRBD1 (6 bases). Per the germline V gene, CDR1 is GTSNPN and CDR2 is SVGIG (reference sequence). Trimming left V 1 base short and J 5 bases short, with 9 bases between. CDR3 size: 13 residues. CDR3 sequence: CAWSGGGHQPQHF. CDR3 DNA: TGTGCCTGGAGTGGAGGGGGTCATCAGCCCCAGCATTTT.

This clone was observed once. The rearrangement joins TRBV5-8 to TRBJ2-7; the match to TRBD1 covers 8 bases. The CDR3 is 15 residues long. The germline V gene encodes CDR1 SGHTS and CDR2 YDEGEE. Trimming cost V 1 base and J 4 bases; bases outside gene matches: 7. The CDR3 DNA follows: TGTGCCAGCAGCTTGAGGACAGGGCGTGCGTACGAGCAGTACTTC. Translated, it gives CASSLRTGRAYEQYF.

DNA for the CDR3: TGTGCCAGCAGCTTAGCTGGAGGGCCGTACTATGGCTACACCTTC. It yields the protein CASSLAGGPYYGYTF. The V gene is TRBV7-6, the J gene TRBJ1-2; D is undetermined. The V gene lost 0 bases and the J gene lost 3 bases, with 11 bases spanning the gap. The CDR3 covers 15 residues. The germline V gene has CDR1 SGHVS and CDR2 FNYEAQ.

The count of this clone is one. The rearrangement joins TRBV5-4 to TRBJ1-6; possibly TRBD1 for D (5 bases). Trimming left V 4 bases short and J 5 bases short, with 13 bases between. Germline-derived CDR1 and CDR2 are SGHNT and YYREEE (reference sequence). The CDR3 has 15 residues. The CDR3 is CASSLAGGDNSPLHF. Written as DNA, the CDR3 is TGTGCCAGCAGCCTGGCCGGGGGGGATAATTCACCCCTCCACTTT.

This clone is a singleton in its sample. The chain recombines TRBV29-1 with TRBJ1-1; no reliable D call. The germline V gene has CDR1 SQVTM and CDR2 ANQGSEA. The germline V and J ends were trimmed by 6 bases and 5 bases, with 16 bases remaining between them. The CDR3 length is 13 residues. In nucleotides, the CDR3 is TGCAGCGTCCCCGAGCACCCGGGGACTGAAGCTTTCTTT. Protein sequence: CSVPEHPGTEAFF.

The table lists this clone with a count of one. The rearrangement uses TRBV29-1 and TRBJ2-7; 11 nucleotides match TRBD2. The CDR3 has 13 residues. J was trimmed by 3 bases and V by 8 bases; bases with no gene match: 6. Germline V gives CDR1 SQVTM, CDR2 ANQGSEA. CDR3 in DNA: TGCAGCATTTACGGGACTAGCGGCTACGAGCAGTACTTC. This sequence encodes CSIYGTSGYEQYF.

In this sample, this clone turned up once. CDR3 in DNA: TGTGCCAGCAGCTTGGCCCCGGGACAGGCCATGAACACCGGGGAGCTGTTTTTT. This codes for CASSLAPGQAMNTGELFF. The rearrangement links TRBV5-5 to TRBJ2-2, with 8 bases lining up with TRBD1. Germline V gene sequence: CDR1 SGHKS, CDR2 YYEKEE (reference sequence). V shed 0 bases, J shed 1 base, and the junction held 8 bases outside the gene matches. The CDR3 is 18 amino acids.

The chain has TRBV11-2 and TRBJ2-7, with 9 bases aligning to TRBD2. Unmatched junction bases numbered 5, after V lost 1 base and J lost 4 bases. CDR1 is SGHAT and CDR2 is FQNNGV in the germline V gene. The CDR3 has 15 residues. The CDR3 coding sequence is TGTGCCAGCAGCTTAGTGCTAGCGGGGACGTACGAGCAGTACTTC. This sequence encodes CASSLVLAGTYEQYF.

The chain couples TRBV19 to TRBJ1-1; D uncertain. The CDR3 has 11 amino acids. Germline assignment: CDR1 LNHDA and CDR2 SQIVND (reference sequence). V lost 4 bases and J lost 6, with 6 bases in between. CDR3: CASSTHSEAFF. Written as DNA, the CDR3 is TGTGCCAGTAGTACCCATTCTGAAGCTTTCTTT. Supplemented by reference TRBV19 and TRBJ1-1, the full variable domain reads DGGITQSPKYLFRKEGQNVTLSCEQNLNHDAMYWYRQDPGQGLRLIYYSQIVNDFQKGDIAEGYSVSREKKESFPLTVTSAQKNPTAFYLCASSTHSEAFFGQGTRLTVV.

The CDR3 DNA reads TGTGCCGCCTGTCCACCGACAGGGCCAGAGACCCAGTACTTC. The encoded protein is CAACPPTGPETQYF. The chain combines TRBV7-9 with TRBJ2-5; 7 bases agree with TRBD1. The germline gives CDR1 SEHNR, CDR2 FQNEAQ (reference sequence). V lost 11 bases and J lost 4; bases outside the gene matches: 13. The CDR3 has 14 amino acids.